The clone carrying this T cell receptor beta chain was detected a few times. Its antigen is still unknown. A junction end diverges from the germline sequence, so it may reflect a read error. Separate cDNA molecules each had unique molecular identifiers attached to them. TCRdb re-derived calls from the 5' RACE reads in MiXCR, one entry per CDR3 protein. The sample has approximately 69,000 distinct CDR3 sequences, 10% to 15% seen once. These data are taken from a study of early T cells in non-severe SARS-CoV-2 infection. Overall study: With bulk RNA from unsorted whole blood as input, sequencing yielded unpaired chains.

Per germline, CDR1 KGHDR and CDR2 SFDVKD. This CDR3 region has 14 residues. Study-level points and caveats: The matching step, a VDJdb search, favored anti-spike CD8 responses and missed private and CD4 specificities.

This sequence joins TRBV24-1 and TRBJ2-1; no definite D call. The sample consisted of whole blood. The clonotype was recovered from an adult who was a healthcare worker with PCR-confirmed SARS-CoV-2 infection or an uninfected control (not recorded which). CDR3 nucleotides: TGTGCCACCAGTGATTTTAACGGATACAGTGAGCAGTTCTTC. Amino acids: CATSDFNGYSEQFF.